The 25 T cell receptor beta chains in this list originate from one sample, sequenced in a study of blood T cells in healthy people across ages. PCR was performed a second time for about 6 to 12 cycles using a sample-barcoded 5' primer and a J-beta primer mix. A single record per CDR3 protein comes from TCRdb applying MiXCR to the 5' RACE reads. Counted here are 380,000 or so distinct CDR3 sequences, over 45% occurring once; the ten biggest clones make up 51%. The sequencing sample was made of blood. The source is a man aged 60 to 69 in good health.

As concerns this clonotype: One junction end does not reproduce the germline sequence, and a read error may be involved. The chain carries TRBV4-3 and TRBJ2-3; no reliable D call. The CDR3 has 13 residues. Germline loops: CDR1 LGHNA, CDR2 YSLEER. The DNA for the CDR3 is TGCGCCATCAGCCAAGATACTCTCGGTACGCAGTATTTT. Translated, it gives CAISQDTLGTQYF.

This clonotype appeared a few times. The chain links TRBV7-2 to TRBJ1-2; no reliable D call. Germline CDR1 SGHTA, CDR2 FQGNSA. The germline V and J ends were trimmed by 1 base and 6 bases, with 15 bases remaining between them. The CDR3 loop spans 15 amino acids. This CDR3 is CASSLVGGLSDGYTF. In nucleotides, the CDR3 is TGTGCCAGCAGCTTAGTCGGTGGCCTTTCCGATGGCTACACCTTC. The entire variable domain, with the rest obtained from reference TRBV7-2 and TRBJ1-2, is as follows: GAGVSQSPSNKVTEKGKDVELRCDPISGHTALYWYRQSLGQGLEFLIYFQGNSAPDKSGLPSDRFSAERTGGSVSTLTIQRTQQEDSAVYLCASSLVGGLSDGYTFGSGTRLTVV.

The CDR3 DNA sequence: TGTGCCAGCAGCTTAGAGTCGTATTGGTCCTACGAGCAGTACTTC. Translating it yields CASSLESYWSYEQYF. The V call is TRBV7-2, the J call TRBJ2-7; D unresolved. The ends were cut back, 1 base at V and 1 base at J, with 11 bases in the middle. This CDR3 spans 15 amino acids. Germline CDR1 and CDR2: SGHTA and FQGNSA. Full variable domain (remainder filled in from reference TRBV7-2 and TRBJ2-7): GAGVSQSPSNKVTEKGKDVELRCDPISGHTALYWYRQSLGQGLEFLIYFQGNSAPDKSGLPSDRFSAERTGGSVSTLTIQRTQQEDSAVYLCASSLESYWSYEQYFGPGTRLTVT.

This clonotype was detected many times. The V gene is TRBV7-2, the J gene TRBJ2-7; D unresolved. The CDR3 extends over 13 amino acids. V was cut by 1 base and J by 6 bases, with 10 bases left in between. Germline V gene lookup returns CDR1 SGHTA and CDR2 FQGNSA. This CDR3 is CASSLVIAGEQYF. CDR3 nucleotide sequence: TGTGCCAGCAGCTTAGTAATAGCAGGCGAGCAGTACTTC.

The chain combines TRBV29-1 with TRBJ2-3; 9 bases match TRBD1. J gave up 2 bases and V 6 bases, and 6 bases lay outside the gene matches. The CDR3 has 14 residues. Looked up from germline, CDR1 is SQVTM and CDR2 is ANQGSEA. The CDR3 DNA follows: TGCAGCGTCGACCGACAGGGGGTCACAGATACGCAGTATTTT. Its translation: CSVDRQGVTDTQYF.

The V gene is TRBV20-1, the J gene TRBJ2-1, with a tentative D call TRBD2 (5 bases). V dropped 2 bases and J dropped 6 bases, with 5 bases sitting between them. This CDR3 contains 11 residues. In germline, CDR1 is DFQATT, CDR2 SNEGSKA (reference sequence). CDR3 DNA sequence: TGCAGTGCTAGACTAGCCAATGAGCAGTTCTTC. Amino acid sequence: CSARLANEQFF.

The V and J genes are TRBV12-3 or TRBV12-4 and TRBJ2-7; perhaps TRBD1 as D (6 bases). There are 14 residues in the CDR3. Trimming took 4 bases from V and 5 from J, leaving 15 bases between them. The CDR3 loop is CASSSDSSTDEQYF. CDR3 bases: TGTGCCAGCAGTTCGGACAGTTCGACCGACGAGCAGTACTTC.

CDR3 bases: TGTGCCACCAGGATCTGGGGCGGTCGGGGAGCGCAAGCGAAAGAGACCCAGTACTTC. This encodes CATRIWGGRGAQAKETQYF. This rearrangement joins TRBV15 to TRBJ2-5, with D possibly called TRBD1 or TRBD2 (5 bases each). Trimming shortened V by 6 bases and J by 3 bases, and 29 bases separated the two germline ends. The CDR3 spans 19 residues. Germline CDR1 is LNHNV and CDR2 is YYDKDF (reference sequence).

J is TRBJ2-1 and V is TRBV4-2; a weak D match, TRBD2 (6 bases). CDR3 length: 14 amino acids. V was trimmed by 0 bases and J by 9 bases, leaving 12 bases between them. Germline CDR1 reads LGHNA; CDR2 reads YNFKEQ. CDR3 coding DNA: TGTGCCAGCAGCCAAGACCCTAGGCGGGGTGAGCAGTTCTTC. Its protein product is CASSQDPRRGEQFF.

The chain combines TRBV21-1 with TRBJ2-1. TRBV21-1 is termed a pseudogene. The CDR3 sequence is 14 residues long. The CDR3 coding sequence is TGTGCCAGCAGCAAACGGGGATCCTACAATGAGCAGTTCTTC. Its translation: CASSKRGSYNEQFF.

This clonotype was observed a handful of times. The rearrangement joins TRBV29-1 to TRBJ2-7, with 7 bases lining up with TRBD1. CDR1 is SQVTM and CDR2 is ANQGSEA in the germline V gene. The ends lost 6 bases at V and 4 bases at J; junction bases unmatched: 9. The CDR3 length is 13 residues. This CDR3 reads CSVGQAQGYEQYF. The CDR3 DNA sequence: TGCAGCGTCGGACAGGCCCAGGGGTACGAGCAGTACTTC.

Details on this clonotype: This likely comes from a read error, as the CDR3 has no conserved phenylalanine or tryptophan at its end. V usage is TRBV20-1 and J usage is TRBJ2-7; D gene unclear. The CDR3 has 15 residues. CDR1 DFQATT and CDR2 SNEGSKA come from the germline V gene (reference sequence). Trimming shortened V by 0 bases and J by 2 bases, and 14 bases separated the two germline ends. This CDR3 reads CSARDGQKRTYEQYL. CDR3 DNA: TGCAGTGCTAGAGATGGGCAGAAGAGGACCTACGAGCAGTACTTA.

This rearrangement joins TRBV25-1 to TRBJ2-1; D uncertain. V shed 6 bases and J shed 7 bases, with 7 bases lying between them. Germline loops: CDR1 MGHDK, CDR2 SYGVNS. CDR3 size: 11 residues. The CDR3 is CASSDANEQFF. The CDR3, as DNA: TGTGCCAGCAGCGACGCTAATGAGCAGTTCTTC.

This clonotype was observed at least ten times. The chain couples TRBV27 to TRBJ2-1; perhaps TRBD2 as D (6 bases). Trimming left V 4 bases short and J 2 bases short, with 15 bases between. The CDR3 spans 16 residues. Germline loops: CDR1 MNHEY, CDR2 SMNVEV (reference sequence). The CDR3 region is CASSWGAGRAYNEQFF. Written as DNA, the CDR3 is TGTGCCAGCAGTTGGGGCGCGGGACGGGCCTACAATGAGCAGTTCTTC.

The CDR3 here is CASSRQGLEAFF. The CDR3 DNA reads TGTGCCAGTAGTAGGCAGGGGCTGGAAGCTTTCTTT. The chain has TRBV19 and TRBJ1-1, with D maybe TRBD1 (6 bases). Germline-derived CDR1 and CDR2 are LNHDA and SQIVND (reference sequence). The CDR3 totals 12 residues. With 4 bases removed from V and 8 bases from J, the gap between germline ends came to 11 bases.

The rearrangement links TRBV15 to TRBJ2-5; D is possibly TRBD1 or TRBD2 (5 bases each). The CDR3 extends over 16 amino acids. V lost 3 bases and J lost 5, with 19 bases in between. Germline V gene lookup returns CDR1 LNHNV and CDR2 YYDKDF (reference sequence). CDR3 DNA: TGTGCCACCAGCAGGTCCCCACGGGGCCCTAAGGAGACCCAGTACTTC. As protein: CATSRSPRGPKETQYF.

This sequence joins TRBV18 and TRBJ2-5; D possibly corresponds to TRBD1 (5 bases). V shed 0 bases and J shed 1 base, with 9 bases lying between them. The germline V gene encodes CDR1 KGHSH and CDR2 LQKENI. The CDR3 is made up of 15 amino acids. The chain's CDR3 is CASSPPTRAQETQYF. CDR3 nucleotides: TGTGCCAGCTCACCACCAACCAGGGCCCAAGAGACCCAGTACTTC. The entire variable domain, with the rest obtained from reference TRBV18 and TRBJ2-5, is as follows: NAGVMQNPRHLVRRRGQEARLRCSPMKGHSHVYWYRQLPEEGLKFMVYLQKENIIDESGMPKERFSAEFPKEGPSILRIQQVVRGDSAAYFCASSPPTRAQETQYFGPGTRLLVL.

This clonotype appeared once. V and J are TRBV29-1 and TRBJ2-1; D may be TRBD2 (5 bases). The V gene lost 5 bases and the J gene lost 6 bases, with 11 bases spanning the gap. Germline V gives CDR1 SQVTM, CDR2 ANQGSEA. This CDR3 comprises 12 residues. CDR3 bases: TGCAGCGTTTCCTCCCGGGGCAATGAGCAGTTCTTC. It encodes CSVSSRGNEQFF.

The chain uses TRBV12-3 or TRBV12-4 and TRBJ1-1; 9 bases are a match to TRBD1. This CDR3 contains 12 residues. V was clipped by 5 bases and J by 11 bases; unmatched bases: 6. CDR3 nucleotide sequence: TGTGCCAGCAGTCGCCGGACAGGGGAGGCTTTCTTT. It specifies CASSRRTGEAFF.

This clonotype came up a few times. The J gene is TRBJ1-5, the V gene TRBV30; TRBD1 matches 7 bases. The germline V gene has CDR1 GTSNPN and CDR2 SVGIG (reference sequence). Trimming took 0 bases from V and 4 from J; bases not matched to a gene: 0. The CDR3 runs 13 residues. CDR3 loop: CAWSVQGNQPQHF. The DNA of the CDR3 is TGTGCCTGGAGTGTACAGGGGAATCAGCCCCAGCATTTT.

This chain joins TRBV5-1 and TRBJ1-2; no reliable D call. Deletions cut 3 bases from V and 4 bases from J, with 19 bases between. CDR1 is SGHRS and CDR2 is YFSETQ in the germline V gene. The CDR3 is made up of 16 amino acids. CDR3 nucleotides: TGCGCCAGCAGCTCCGTCGGTGGGAGCTGGAGCTATGGCTACACCTTC. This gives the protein CASSSVGGSWSYGYTF.

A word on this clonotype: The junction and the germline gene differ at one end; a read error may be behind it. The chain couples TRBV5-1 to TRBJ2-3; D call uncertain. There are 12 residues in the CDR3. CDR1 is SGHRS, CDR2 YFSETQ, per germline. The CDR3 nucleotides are TGCGCCCGCAGCTTTGGCACAGATACGCAGTATTTT. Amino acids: CARSFGTDTQYF.

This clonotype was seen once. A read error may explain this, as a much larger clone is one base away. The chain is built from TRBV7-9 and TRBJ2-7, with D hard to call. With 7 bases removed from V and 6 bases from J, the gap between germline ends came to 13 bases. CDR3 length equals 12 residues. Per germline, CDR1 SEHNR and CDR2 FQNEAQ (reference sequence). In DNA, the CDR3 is TGTGCCAGCACCCCAGGTGTGAGCGAGCAGTACTTC. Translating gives CASTPGVSEQYF.

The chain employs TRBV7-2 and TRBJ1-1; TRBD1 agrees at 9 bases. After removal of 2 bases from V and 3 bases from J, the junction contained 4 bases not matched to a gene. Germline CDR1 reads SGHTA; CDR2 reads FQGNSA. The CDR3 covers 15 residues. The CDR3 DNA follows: TGTGCCAGCAGCTTAAGAGGGACAGGGTACACTGAAGCTTTCTTT. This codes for CASSLRGTGYTEAFF.

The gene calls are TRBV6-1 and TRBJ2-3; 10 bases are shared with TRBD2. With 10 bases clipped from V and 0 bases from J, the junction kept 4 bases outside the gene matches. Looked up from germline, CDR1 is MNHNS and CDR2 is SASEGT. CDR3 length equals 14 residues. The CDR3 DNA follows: TGTGCCACCCAACTAGCGGGGAGCACAGATACGCAGTATTTT. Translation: CATQLAGSTDTQYF.